What follows describes a single T cell receptor beta chain. The data are from a study of blood T cell repertoires in COVID-19. This CDR3 has 14 residues. CDR1 is LGHDT, CDR2 YNNKEL, per germline (reference sequence). Trimming pared 1 base from V and 10 bases from J, leaving 17 bases between. TCRdb keeps only in-frame clones here, not all; method: immunoSEQ multiplex PCR. Of over 130,000 clones listed, roughly four fifths are singletons. The sequencing sample was made of PBMCs or T cells enriched from blood (not recorded which). The chain carries TRBV3-1 (or the pseudogene TRBV3-2) and TRBJ2-7; possible D gene TRBD2, 6 bases. The clonotype originates from a woman in her forties or fifties with acute COVID-19. The CDR3 loop is CASSQGGGSGQQYF. The CDR3 DNA follows: TGTGCCAGCAGCCAAGGTGGGGGGTCCGGACAACAGTACTTC.